This TCR beta chain was found in a study of T cells in Graves' hyperthyroidism and ophthalmopathy. At the level of the study: Peripheral blood was obtained at initial diagnosis, preceding any treatment.

This clonotype appeared a few times. Its antigen is currently unknown. The study, taken as a whole, reports: Most thyroid clonotypes expanded above 0.001 were also detected in blood. Stable hyperthyroidism was separated from ophthalmopathy by a model based on 13 V-J features.

There were TCR beta CDR3 regions amplified from RNA transcripts. HTBI primers were the set used in a first-round RT-PCR of the TCR CDR3. TCRdb itself ran the multiplex PCR reads through MiXCR, one entry per CDR3 protein. This table has about 160,000 distinct CDR3 sequences, just under 9.5% appearing once. Germline V gene data show CDR1 as SGHNT and CDR2 as YYREEE (reference sequence). The CDR3 runs to 13 residues. V lost 3 bases and J lost 6, with 12 bases in between. Hyperthyroidism was newly diagnosed in patients aged 18 to 65 (duration under 2 months). This receptor was identified in a woman in her late teens or twenties with Graves' hyperthyroidism that later progressed to Graves' ophthalmopathy. The chain combines TRBV5-4 with TRBJ1-2; D is unclear. Sequencing was carried out using blood. CDR3 amino acids: CASSWGSADGYTF. The CDR3 nucleotides are TGTGCCAGCAGCTGGGGAAGTGCCGATGGCTACACCTTC.